The next 23 T cell receptor beta chains were all read from a single sample in a study of blood T cells in healthy people across ages. Using a J-beta primer mix together with a sample-barcoded 5' primer, a second PCR was run for about 7 to 12 cycles. In TCRdb, the 5' RACE reads were re-called with MiXCR into one record per CDR3 protein. In the table there are around 990,000 distinct CDR3 sequences, 35% to 40% of which are singletons. The sequencing sample was made of blood. The receptors were sampled from a man aged 18 to 29 in good health.

As regards this clonotype: The junction departs from germline at one end; a sequencing error may be responsible. The chain combines TRBV12-3 or TRBV12-4 with TRBJ2-3; D is perhaps TRBD2 (5 bases). The CDR3 is 14 residues long. CDR3 sequence reads: CASTTGEKTDAQYF. The DNA of the CDR3 is TGTGCCAGCACCACCGGGGAGAAAACAGATGCGCAGTATTTT.

The chain recombines TRBV6-4 with TRBJ1-2, with a tentative D call TRBD1 (5 bases). The germline V and J ends were trimmed by 0 bases and 4 bases, with 15 bases remaining between them. CDR3 length: 16 amino acids. Germline V lookup: CDR1 MRHNA, CDR2 SNTAGT. DNA for the CDR3: TGTGCCAGCAGTGACTCACCGGCGGGGCGTAGCTATGGCTACACCTTC. Its translation is CASSDSPAGRSYGYTF.

This sequence joins TRBV6-1 and TRBJ2-7, with 9 positions matching TRBD1. CDR1 and CDR2 from the germline V gene are MNHNS and SASEGT. This CDR3 has 16 amino acids. Germline trimming cut 3 bases from V and 10 bases from J; bases unmatched to any gene: 16. The CDR3 protein is CASSDVGQGILEAQYF. The DNA of the CDR3 is TGTGCCAGCAGTGATGTGGGACAGGGTATTTTGGAGGCCCAGTACTTC.

This clonotype was observed a few times. The chain uses TRBV3-1 and TRBJ2-3, with D perhaps TRBD1 (8 bases). Trimming took 6 bases from V and 3 from J, leaving 16 bases between them. Germline CDR1 LGHDT, CDR2 YNNKEL (reference sequence). CDR3 length equals 15 residues. The DNA of the CDR3 is TGTGCCAGCAGATTCGGACAGGGAGGGACAGATACGCAGTATTTT. It yields the protein CASRFGQGGTDTQYF.

This chain's CDR3 is CASSYSMGGELFF. Here the CDR3 DNA reads TGTGCCAGCAGTTACTCGATGGGGGGGGAGCTGTTTTTT. The chain combines TRBV6-5 with TRBJ2-2, with unresolved D. With 0 bases removed from V and 8 bases from J, the gap between germline ends came to 7 bases. The germline V gene has CDR1 MNHEY and CDR2 SVGAGI. CDR3 length equals 13 residues.

The sample holds one count of this clonotype. This may be a read error, as it is one base from a much larger clone. The chain uses TRBV12-3 or TRBV12-4 and TRBJ2-3; TRBD1 is a possible D gene (6 bases). The V gene lost 7 bases and the J gene lost 5 bases, with 13 bases spanning the gap. The CDR3 is 13 amino acids. CDR3 amino acids: CASTLQGIDTQYF. CDR3 nucleotides: TGTGCCAGCACCCTGCAGGGGATAGATACGCAGTATTTT.

This sequence joins TRBV4-1 and TRBJ2-2, with D uncertain. The CDR3 has 17 residues. The germline gives CDR1 MGHRA, CDR2 YSYEKL. The V end lost 0 bases, the J end lost 3 bases, and 14 bases lay between the germline ends. The CDR3 coding sequence is TGCGCCAGCAGCCAAGAACGACTCCCTACTTACACCGGGGAGCTGTTTTTT. Encoded protein: CASSQERLPTYTGELFF.

This sequence joins TRBV9 and TRBJ2-5, with a weak D call TRBD1 (6 bases). The J call may not be correct, given that the DNA end is closer to TRBJ2-7. Per germline, CDR1 SGDLS and CDR2 YYNGEE. This CDR3 is 15 amino acids long. The DNA for the CDR3 is TGTGCCAGCAGCGTAGGAGGTTCAGGGGCGTACGAGCAGTACTTC. Translated, it gives CASSVGGSGAYEQYF.

This clonotype has a handful of counts. This sequence joins TRBV27 and TRBJ2-7; TRBD2 matches at 8 bases. V shed 0 bases, J shed 2 bases, and the junction held 15 bases outside the gene matches. Germline lookup yields CDR1 MNHEY and CDR2 SMNVEV (reference sequence). CDR3 length equals 19 residues. This CDR3 is CASSLSPPGGVGSTYEQYF. DNA for the CDR3: TGTGCCAGCAGTTTATCCCCCCCCGGGGGGGTGGGGTCTACCTACGAGCAGTACTTC.

This clonotype was picked up many times. This chain uses TRBV20-1 with TRBJ2-3; 10 nucleotides align to TRBD1. V lost 3 bases to trimming and J lost 3 bases; unmatched junction nucleotides: 12. The CDR3 is 17 amino acids. The germline V gene encodes CDR1 DFQATT and CDR2 SNEGSKA (reference sequence). The CDR3 loop reads CSASIPLGQGVTDTQYF. CDR3 nucleotides: TGCAGTGCTAGTATACCCCTCGGACAGGGGGTAACAGATACGCAGTATTTT.

This chain connects TRBV12-3 or TRBV12-4 to TRBJ1-1; TRBD1 matches at 8 bases. V lost 6 bases and J lost 1; bases outside the gene matches: 7. The CDR3 spans 15 residues. In DNA form, the CDR3 reads TGTGCCAGCAGACCGTCGACAGGGGAGAACACTGAAGCTTTCTTT. Amino acid sequence: CASRPSTGENTEAFF.

The V call is TRBV3-1, the J call TRBJ1-6; D remains ambiguous. V lost 1 base, J lost 0 bases, and 16 bases lay in between. Germline lookup yields CDR1 LGHDT and CDR2 YNNKEL (reference sequence). The CDR3 is 19 amino acids. The CDR3 loop is CASSQGQPLQSSYNSPLHF. CDR3 DNA sequence: TGTGCCAGCAGCCAAGGACAACCTTTACAGAGCTCCTATAATTCACCCCTCCACTTT. The whole variable domain, remainder taken from reference TRBV3-1 and TRBJ1-6, is DTAVSQTPKYLVTQMGNDKSIKCEQNLGHDTMYWYKQDSKKFLKIMFSYNNKELIINETVPNRFSPKSPDKAHLNLHINSLELGDSAVYFCASSQGQPLQSSYNSPLHFGNGTRLTVT.

The rearrangement uses TRBV12-3 or TRBV12-4 and TRBJ2-7, with D perhaps matching TRBD2 (5 bases). This CDR3 contains 14 residues. Trimming pared 5 bases from V and 6 bases from J, leaving 17 bases between. DNA for the CDR3: TGTGCCAGCAGTAACACCGGAGGAGGCGTCGAGCAGTACTTC. The encoded protein is CASSNTGGGVEQYF.

The CDR3 DNA is TGCGCCAGCAGCTCGGGACTAGAGTTCGGGGAGCTGTTTTTT. Protein product: CASSSGLEFGELFF. This sequence joins TRBV5-1 and TRBJ2-2; 8 bases are shared with TRBD2. Germline CDR1 is SGHRS and CDR2 is YFSETQ. Trimming at V came to 3 bases and at J to 7 bases, leaving 5 bases not matched to a gene. CDR3 length: 14 residues.

The CDR3 loop is CASSRGTEDTEAFF. Written as DNA, the CDR3 is TGTGCCAGCAGCCGAGGGACAGAAGACACTGAAGCTTTCTTT. The gene calls are TRBV21-1 and TRBJ1-1; the DNA was not used to check the table's D call, TRBD1. TRBV21-1 is tagged as a pseudogene. CDR3 length: 14 residues.

In its sample, this clonotype was seen once. The chain combines TRBV7-2 with TRBJ2-1; D is uncertain. In germline, CDR1 is SGHTA, CDR2 FQGNSA. The CDR3 has 15 residues. The V gene lost 5 bases and the J gene lost 3 bases, with 14 bases spanning the gap. The CDR3 bases are TGTGCCAGCAGCCCCACGGGCCTCCACTACAATGAGCAGTTCTTC. This encodes CASSPTGLHYNEQFF.

The chain is built from TRBV5-1 and TRBJ1-3; a weak D match, TRBD1 (6 bases). V dropped 4 bases and J dropped 0 bases, with 11 bases sitting between them. Per germline, CDR1 SGHRS and CDR2 YFSETQ. This CDR3 has 15 amino acids. CDR3: CASSKRGDSGNTIYF. The CDR3 DNA is TGCGCCAGCAGCAAAAGGGGGGACTCTGGAAACACCATATATTTT.

The chain links TRBV4-1 to TRBJ2-5; D remains unclear. This CDR3 is 15 amino acids long. The germline CDR1 and CDR2 sequences are MGHRA and YSYEKL. Trimming removed 4 bases from V and 1 base from J, with 13 bases in between. CDR3 sequence reads: CASSPIPGSQETQYF. As DNA, the CDR3 is TGCGCCAGCAGCCCCATCCCGGGCAGCCAAGAGACCCAGTACTTC.

This chain links TRBV9 with TRBJ1-1; possibly TRBD1 for D (6 bases). This CDR3 contains 12 residues. The V and J ends lost 4 bases and 8 bases respectively, with 12 bases between them. Germline assignment: CDR1 SGDLS and CDR2 YYNGEE. The CDR3 nucleotides are TGTGCCAGCAGCACCGGGGGCCGCGAAGCTTTCTTT. Protein sequence: CASSTGGREAFF.

This clonotype occurred a few times. This chain uses TRBV9 with TRBJ2-3, with 7 bases that match TRBD1. Germline V gives CDR1 SGDLS, CDR2 YYNGEE. J was trimmed by 4 bases and V by 3 bases; bases with no gene match: 5. There are 14 residues in the CDR3. Here the CDR3 DNA reads TGTGCCAGCAGCGCACAGGGGTCGGCAGATACGCAGTATTTT. Translated: CASSAQGSADTQYF.

The V gene is TRBV4-2, the J gene TRBJ1-4; 7 bases are a match to TRBD1. The junction had 8 bases not matched to a gene; V was cut back by 3 bases and J by 7 bases. Looked up from germline, CDR1 is LGHNA and CDR2 is YNFKEQ. The CDR3 consists of 15 residues. The DNA for the CDR3 is TGTGCCAGCAGCCAGCCGGGACAGTCGTTTGAAAAACTGTTTTTT. It translates to CASSQPGQSFEKLFF.

This clonotype was counted a few times. This chain connects TRBV7-9 to TRBJ1-1; TRBD1 might be the D (5 bases). Germline V CDR1 and CDR2: SEHNR, FQNEAQ (reference sequence). The CDR3 totals 14 residues. V was trimmed by 5 bases and J by 2 bases, leaving 12 bases between them. The CDR3 loop is CASSPDKRNTEAFF. DNA of the CDR3: TGTGCCAGCAGCCCGGACAAGCGCAACACTGAAGCTTTCTTT.

This clonotype was found a few times. This chain joins TRBV5-1 and TRBJ1-4, with 12 bases fitting TRBD1. Germline lookup yields CDR1 SGHRS and CDR2 YFSETQ. V was clipped by 7 bases and J by 7 bases; unmatched bases: 5. The CDR3 covers 14 residues. The CDR3 coding sequence is TGCGCCAGCGGGGACAGGGGGCCGGGTGAAAAACTGTTTTTT. It specifies CASGDRGPGEKLFF.